The 20 T cell receptor beta chains presented below share a single source sample, sequenced in a study of blood T cell repertoires in COVID-19 (dated by TCRdb to the early 2020s). Libraries were made using the immunoSEQ multiplex PCR assay. Sourced from immuneACCESS, this table was stored by TCRdb with only in-frame sequences that have V and J called. A share of the clones is absent; for the studies checked, an unresolved V gene accounts for under half, and the remainder has no known explanation. The sample table records roughly 250,000 clones; roughly four fifths of these occur just once. The ten largest clones take up around 14% of the sample. The specimen sequenced was peripheral blood. The receptors stem from a person aged 70 to 85 with COVID-19, enrolled during active disease.

CDR3 sequence (DNA): TGTGCCAGCAGCTTGGGGGGGCCTAACTATGGCTACACCTTC. Its protein product is CASSLGGPNYGYTF. The V gene is TRBV5-4, the J gene TRBJ1-2; TRBD1 might be the D (6 bases). This CDR3 is built from 14 residues. V was cut by 0 bases and J by 0 bases, with 6 bases left in between. The germline V gene has CDR1 SGHNT and CDR2 YYREEE (reference sequence). Full variable domain (remainder filled in from reference TRBV5-4 and TRBJ1-2): ETGVTQSPTHLIKTRGQQVTLRCSSQSGHNTVSWYQQALGQGPQFIFQYYREEENGRGNFPPRFSGLQFPNYSSELNVNALELDDSALYLCASSLGGPNYGYTFGSGTRLTVV.

The CDR3 nucleotides read TGTGCCACCAGTGACACTGCCGAGAATTCACCCCTCCACTTT. It specifies CATSDTAENSPLHF. The rearrangement uses TRBV24-1 and TRBJ1-6; no definite D call. V shed 4 bases and J shed 7 bases, with 10 bases lying between them. There are 14 residues in the CDR3. Germline CDR1 KGHDR, CDR2 SFDVKD.

This chain uses TRBV10-3 with TRBJ2-3; 7 bases are a match to TRBD1. The V gene end was trimmed by 6 bases and the J gene end by 0 bases; junction bases not matched to a gene: 9. From germline, CDR1 is ENHRY and CDR2 SYGVKD. The CDR3 is made up of 16 amino acids. The CDR3 DNA reads TGTGCCATCAGGGAACCGACAGGGCGCAGCACAGATACGCAGTATTTT. This codes for CAIREPTGRSTDTQYF.

J is TRBJ2-7 and V is TRBV5-1; 7 bases map to TRBD1. Germline CDR1 reads SGHRS; CDR2 reads YFSETQ. CDR3 length: 15 residues. Trimming removed 2 bases from V and 0 bases from J; junction bases left unmatched: 5. The CDR3 bases are TGCGCCAGCAGCTTATTAACAGGGGCCTCCTACGAGCAGTACTTC. Residues: CASSLLTGASYEQYF.

The rearrangement links TRBV5-5 to TRBJ2-7; 7 positions match TRBD1. This CDR3 region has 15 residues. Germline CDR1 and CDR2: SGHKS and YYEKEE (reference sequence). With V trimmed by 4 bases and J by 0 bases, 7 bases remained unmatched. The CDR3 loop reads CASSRGQPLSYEQYF. For the CDR3, the DNA is TGTGCCAGCAGCAGGGGACAGCCCCTCTCCTACGAGCAGTACTTC.

The rearrangement joins TRBV4-1 to TRBJ2-1, with 9 bases fitting TRBD2. Losses at the gene ends were 3 bases for V and 9 bases for J; bases not matched to a gene: 15. This CDR3 region has 17 residues. Germline V gives CDR1 MGHRA, CDR2 YSYEKL. The CDR3 spells CASSQPAGGYDGVEQFF. DNA of the CDR3: TGCGCCAGCAGCCAGCCAGCGGGAGGCTACGACGGGGTTGAGCAGTTCTTC.

This sequence joins TRBV6-6 and TRBJ1-1; perhaps TRBD1 as D (5 bases). Germline CDR1 reads MNHNY; CDR2 reads SVGAGI (reference sequence). V was cut by 0 bases and J by 0 bases, with 8 bases left in between. CDR3 length: 15 residues. CDR3 sequence reads: CASSYSGGVNTEAFF. CDR3 nucleotide sequence: TGTGCCAGCAGTTACTCGGGGGGTGTGAACACTGAAGCTTTCTTT.

The chain couples TRBV3-1 (or the pseudogene TRBV3-2) to TRBJ2-5; TRBD1 matches 10 bases. V shed 0 bases and J 2 bases; nucleotides not matched to a gene: 9. The germline gives CDR1 LGHDT, CDR2 YNNKEL (reference sequence). This CDR3 has 18 amino acids. This CDR3 is CASSQDRRDRGLQETQYF. The DNA for the CDR3 is TGTGCCAGCAGCCAAGATCGTAGGGACAGGGGTCTGCAAGAGACCCAGTACTTC.

The rearrangement uses TRBV30 and TRBJ1-3, with D perhaps TRBD1 (6 bases). Trimming took 6 bases from V and 1 from J, leaving 7 bases between them. The CDR3 runs 12 residues. Germline-derived CDR1 and CDR2 are GTSNPN and SVGIG (reference sequence). CDR3 loop: CACGQSGNTIYF. CDR3 in DNA: TGTGCCTGCGGACAGTCTGGAAACACCATATATTTT.

The V gene is TRBV4-1, the J gene TRBJ1-5; TRBD1 matches at 7 bases. Losses at the gene ends were 4 bases for V and 2 bases for J; bases not matched to a gene: 11. The V gene's germline CDR1 is MGHRA and CDR2 YSYEKL. This CDR3 is 17 amino acids long. CDR3 sequence reads: CASSLDPGTAGNQPQHF. CDR3 DNA: TGCGCCAGCAGCCTAGATCCCGGGACAGCAGGCAATCAGCCCCAGCATTTT.

In DNA, the CDR3 is TGTGCCAGCTCCGGACAGGGGGTCGCCGAGCAGTACTTC. Translating gives CASSGQGVAEQYF. The gene calls are TRBV2 and TRBJ2-7, with 10 bases identical to TRBD1. The V segment lost 8 bases and the J segment 6 bases; nucleotides outside the gene matches: 7. Germline assignment: CDR1 SNHLY and CDR2 FYNNEI. CDR3 length: 13 residues.

Only one count was recorded for this clone. V is TRBV6-2 or TRBV6-3 and J is TRBJ1-1; D perhaps matches TRBD1 (5 bases). This CDR3 has 15 amino acids. The germline gives CDR1 MNHEY, CDR2 SVGEGT. V gave up 5 bases and J gave up 0 bases, with 13 bases separating them. CDR3 protein: CASSIRQQLNTEAFF. In DNA, the CDR3 is TGTGCCAGCAGTATACGACAGCAACTGAACACTGAAGCTTTCTTT.

The rearrangement joins TRBV7-2 to TRBJ2-7, with 8 bases that match TRBD1. V gave up 4 bases and J gave up 5 bases; unmatched junction bases: 7. Germline V lookup: CDR1 SGHTA, CDR2 FQGNSA. CDR3 length: 14 amino acids. The CDR3 DNA reads as TGTGCCAGCAGCTCCGCAGGGGGCTGGGACGAGCAGTACTTC. This encodes CASSSAGGWDEQYF.

This sequence joins TRBV5-1 and TRBJ2-7; D is unclear. This CDR3 is built from 15 residues. V was cut by 1 base and J by 4 bases, with 15 bases left in between. The germline CDR1 and CDR2 sequences are SGHRS and YFSETQ. For the CDR3, the DNA is TGCGCCAGCAGCTTGCTATCTAGTGTCGAGTACGAGCAGTACTTC. Translation gives CASSLLSSVEYEQYF.

The chain combines TRBV27 with TRBJ1-4; tentative D call: TRBD1 (6 bases). The germline V and J ends were trimmed by 6 bases and 4 bases, with 15 bases remaining between them. The CDR3 consists of 15 residues. Germline V CDR1 and CDR2: MNHEY, SMNVEV (reference sequence). The chain's CDR3 is CASRPVEGVNEKLFF. DNA of the CDR3: TGTGCCAGCAGGCCGGTCGAGGGGGTTAATGAAAAACTGTTTTTT.

Regarding this clone: At the DNA level, this CDR3 is encoded by other sequences in the same sample as well. The chain is built from TRBV6-1 and TRBJ1-2; TRBD1 might be the D (6 bases). This CDR3 has 13 residues. V shed 3 bases and J shed 2 bases, with 7 bases lying between them. Germline V lookup: CDR1 MNHNS, CDR2 SASEGT. In nucleotides, the CDR3 is TGTGCCAGCAGTGACAGGGGCAACTATGGCTACACCTTC. Translating gives CASSDRGNYGYTF.

The genes are TRBV7-9 and TRBJ1-5, with D possibly being TRBD1 (6 bases). V was cut by 5 bases and J by 11 bases, with 22 bases left in between. The germline V gene encodes CDR1 SEHNR and CDR2 FQNEAQ (reference sequence). This CDR3 comprises 15 residues. The CDR3 nucleotides are TGTGCCAGCAGCCGGGGGGGCCAGGGGATAGTTGCCCAGCATTTT. Residues: CASSRGGQGIVAQHF.

The chain is built from TRBV10-3 and TRBJ2-1, with 8 bases identical to TRBD2. Germline CDR1 is ENHRY and CDR2 is SYGVKD. J gave up 7 bases and V 4 bases, and 12 bases lay outside the gene matches. The CDR3 runs 16 residues. The CDR3: CAISVGGSGSRNEQFF. CDR3 DNA: TGTGCCATCAGTGTTGGGGGAAGCGGGAGTCGAAATGAGCAGTTCTTC.

The CDR3 nucleotides read TGTGCCAGTACCCTGACAGGGGAGGGGACTGAAGCTTTCTTT. Translated: CASTLTGEGTEAFF. The rearrangement uses TRBV19 and TRBJ1-1, with TRBD1 matching over 8 bases. The junction had 9 bases not matched to a gene; V was cut back by 7 bases and J by 5 bases. CDR3 length: 14 residues. Germline V gene data show CDR1 as LNHDA and CDR2 as SQIVND (reference sequence).

V and J are TRBV7-3 and TRBJ1-6; maybe TRBD1 (5 bases). This CDR3 has 14 residues. The germline CDR1 and CDR2 sequences are SGHTA and FQGTGA. V dropped 1 base and J dropped 8 bases, with 9 bases sitting between them. CDR3 bases: TGTGCCAGCAGCTTAAAACCGGGGGATTCACCCCTCCACTTT. Translated: CASSLKPGDSPLHF.